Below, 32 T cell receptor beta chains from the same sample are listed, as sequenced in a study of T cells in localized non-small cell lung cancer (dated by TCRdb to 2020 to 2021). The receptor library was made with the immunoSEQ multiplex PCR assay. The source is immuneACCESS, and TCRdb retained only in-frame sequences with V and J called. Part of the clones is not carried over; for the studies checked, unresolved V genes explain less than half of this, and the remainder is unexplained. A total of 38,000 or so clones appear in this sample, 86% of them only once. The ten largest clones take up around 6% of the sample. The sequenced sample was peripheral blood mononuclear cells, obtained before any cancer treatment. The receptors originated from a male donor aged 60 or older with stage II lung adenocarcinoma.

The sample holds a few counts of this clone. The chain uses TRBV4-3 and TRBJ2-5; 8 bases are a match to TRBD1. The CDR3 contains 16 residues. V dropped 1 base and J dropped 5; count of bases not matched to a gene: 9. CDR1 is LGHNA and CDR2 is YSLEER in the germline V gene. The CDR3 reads CASSQAQGAGWETQYF. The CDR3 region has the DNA TGCGCCAGCAGCCAAGCCCAGGGGGCCGGTTGGGAGACCCAGTACTTC.

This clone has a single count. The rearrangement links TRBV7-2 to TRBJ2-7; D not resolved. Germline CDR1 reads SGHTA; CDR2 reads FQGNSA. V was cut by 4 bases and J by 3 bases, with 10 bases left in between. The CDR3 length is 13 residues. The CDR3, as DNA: TGTGCCAGCAGCTCTCGAGAGTACTACGAGCAGTACTTC. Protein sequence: CASSSREYYEQYF.

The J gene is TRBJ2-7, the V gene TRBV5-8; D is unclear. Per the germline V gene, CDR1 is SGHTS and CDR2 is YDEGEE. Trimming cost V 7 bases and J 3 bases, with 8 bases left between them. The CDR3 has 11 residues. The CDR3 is CASSFNYEQYF. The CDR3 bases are TGTGCCAGCTCCTTTAACTACGAGCAGTACTTC.

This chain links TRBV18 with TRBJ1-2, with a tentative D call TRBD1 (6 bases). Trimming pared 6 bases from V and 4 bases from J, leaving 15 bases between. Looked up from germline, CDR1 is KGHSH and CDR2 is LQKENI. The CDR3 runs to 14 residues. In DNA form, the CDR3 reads TGTGCCAGCTCCCCTGGACAGACTTTCTATGGCTACACCTTC. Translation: CASSPGQTFYGYTF. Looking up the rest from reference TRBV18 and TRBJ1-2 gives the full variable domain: NAGVMQNPRHLVRRRGQEARLRCSPMKGHSHVYWYRQLPEEGLKFMVYLQKENIIDESGMPKERFSAEFPKEGPSILRIQQVVRGDSAAYFCASSPGQTFYGYTFGSGTRLTVV.

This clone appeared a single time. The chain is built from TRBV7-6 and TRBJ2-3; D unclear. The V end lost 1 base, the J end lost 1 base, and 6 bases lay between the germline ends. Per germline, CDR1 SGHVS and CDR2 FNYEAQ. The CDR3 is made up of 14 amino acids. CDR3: CASSLGVGTDTQYF. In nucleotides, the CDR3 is TGTGCCAGCAGCTTAGGGGTCGGCACAGATACGCAGTATTTT. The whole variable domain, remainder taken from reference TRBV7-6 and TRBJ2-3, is GAGVSQSPRYKVTKRGQDVALRCDPISGHVSLYWYRQALGQGPEFLTYFNYEAQQDKSGLPNDRFSAERPEGSISTLTIQRTEQRDSAMYRCASSLGVGTDTQYFGPGTRLTVL.

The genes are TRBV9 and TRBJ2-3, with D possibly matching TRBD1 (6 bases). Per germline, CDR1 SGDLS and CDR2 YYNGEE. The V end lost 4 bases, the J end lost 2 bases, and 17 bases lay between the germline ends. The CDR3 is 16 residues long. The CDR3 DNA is TGTGCCAGCAGCCTTAGGGGGACCCATAACACAGATACGCAGTATTTT. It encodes CASSLRGTHNTDTQYF.

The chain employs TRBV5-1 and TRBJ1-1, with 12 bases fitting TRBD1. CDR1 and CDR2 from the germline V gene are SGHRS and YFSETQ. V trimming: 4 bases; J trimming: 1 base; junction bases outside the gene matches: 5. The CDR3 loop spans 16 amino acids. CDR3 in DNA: TGCGCCAGCAGCCCCGGGACAGGGGGCTGGAACACTGAAGCTTTCTTT. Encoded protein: CASSPGTGGWNTEAFF.

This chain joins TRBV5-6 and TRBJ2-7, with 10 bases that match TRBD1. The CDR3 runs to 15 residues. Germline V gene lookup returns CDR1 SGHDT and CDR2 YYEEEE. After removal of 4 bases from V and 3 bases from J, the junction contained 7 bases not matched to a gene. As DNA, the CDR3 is TGTGCCAGCAGCCAGAGGGACAGGGGAGTCTACGAGCAGTACTTC. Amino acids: CASSQRDRGVYEQYF.

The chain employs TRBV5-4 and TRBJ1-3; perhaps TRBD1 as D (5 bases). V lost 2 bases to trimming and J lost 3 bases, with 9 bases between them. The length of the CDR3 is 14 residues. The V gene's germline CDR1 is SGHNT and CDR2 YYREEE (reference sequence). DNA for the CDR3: TGTGCCAGCAGCTTCGGGACGAGTGGAAACACCATATATTTT. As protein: CASSFGTSGNTIYF.

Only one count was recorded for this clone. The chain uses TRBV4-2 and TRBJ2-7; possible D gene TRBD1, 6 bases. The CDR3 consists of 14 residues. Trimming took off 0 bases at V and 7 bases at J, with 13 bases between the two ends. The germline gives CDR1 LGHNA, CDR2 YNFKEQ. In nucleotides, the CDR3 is TGTGCCAGCAGCCAAGATCTAGGGGGTCGGGAGCAGTACTTC. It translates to CASSQDLGGREQYF.

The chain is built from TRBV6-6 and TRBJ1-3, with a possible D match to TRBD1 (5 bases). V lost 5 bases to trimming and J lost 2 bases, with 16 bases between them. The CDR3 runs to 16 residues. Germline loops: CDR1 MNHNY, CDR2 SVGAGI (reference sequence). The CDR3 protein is CASSGPGLGAGNTIYF. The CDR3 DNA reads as TGTGCCAGCAGTGGCCCGGGACTCGGCGCTGGAAACACCATATATTTT.

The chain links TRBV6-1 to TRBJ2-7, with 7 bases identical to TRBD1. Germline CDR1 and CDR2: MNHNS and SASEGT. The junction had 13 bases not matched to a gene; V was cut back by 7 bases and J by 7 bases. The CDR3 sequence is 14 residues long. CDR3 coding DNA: TGTGCCAGCATCCCACAGGGGATTCAGAATGAGCAGTACTTC. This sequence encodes CASIPQGIQNEQYF.

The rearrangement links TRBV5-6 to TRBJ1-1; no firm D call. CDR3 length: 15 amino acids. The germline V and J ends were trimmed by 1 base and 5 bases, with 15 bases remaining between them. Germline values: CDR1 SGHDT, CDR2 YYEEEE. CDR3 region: CASSLLSGRWTEAFF. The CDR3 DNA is TGTGCCAGCAGCTTGTTGAGCGGGAGGTGGACTGAAGCTTTCTTT.

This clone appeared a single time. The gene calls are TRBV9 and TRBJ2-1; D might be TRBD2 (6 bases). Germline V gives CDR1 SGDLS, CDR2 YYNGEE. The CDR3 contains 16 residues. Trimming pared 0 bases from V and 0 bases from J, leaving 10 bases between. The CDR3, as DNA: TGTGCCAGCAGCGTAGGGGCGGGATTCTCCTACAATGAGCAGTTCTTC. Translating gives CASSVGAGFSYNEQFF.

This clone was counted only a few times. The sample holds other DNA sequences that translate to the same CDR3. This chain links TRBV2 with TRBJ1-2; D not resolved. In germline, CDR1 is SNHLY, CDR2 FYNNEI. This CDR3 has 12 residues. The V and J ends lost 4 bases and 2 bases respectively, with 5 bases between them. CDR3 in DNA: TGTGCCAGCAGTGCCCGAAACTATGGCTACACCTTC. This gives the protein CASSARNYGYTF.

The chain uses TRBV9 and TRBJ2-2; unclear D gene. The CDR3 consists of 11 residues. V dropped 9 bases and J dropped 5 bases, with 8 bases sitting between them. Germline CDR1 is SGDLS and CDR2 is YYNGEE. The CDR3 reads CATWDTGELFF. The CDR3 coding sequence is TGTGCCACTTGGGATACCGGGGAGCTGTTTTTT.

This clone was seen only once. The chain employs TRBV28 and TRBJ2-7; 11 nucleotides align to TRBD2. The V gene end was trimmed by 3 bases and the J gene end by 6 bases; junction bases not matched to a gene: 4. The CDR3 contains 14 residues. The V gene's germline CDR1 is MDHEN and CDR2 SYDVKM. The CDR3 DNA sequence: TGTGCCAGCAGTTTCCGGCTAGCGGGAGGCGAGCAGTACTTC. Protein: CASSFRLAGGEQYF.

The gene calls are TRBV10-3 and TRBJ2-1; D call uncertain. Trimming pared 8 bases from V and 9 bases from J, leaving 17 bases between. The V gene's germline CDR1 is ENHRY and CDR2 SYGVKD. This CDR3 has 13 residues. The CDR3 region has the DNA TGTGCCATCCTGCCTCACGGACGAGGTGAGCAGTTCTTC. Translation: CAILPHGRGEQFF.

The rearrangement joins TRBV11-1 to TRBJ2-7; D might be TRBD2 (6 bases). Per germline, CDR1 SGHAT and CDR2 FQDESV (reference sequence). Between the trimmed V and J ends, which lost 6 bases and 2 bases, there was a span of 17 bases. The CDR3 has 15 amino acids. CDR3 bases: TGTGCCAGCAGGCGCAGGGACTCACACGCCTACGAGCAGTACTTC. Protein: CASRRRDSHAYEQYF.

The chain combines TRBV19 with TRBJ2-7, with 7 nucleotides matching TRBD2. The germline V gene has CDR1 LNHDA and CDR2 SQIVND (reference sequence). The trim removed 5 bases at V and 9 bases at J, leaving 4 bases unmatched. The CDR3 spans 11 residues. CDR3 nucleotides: TGTGCCAGTAGTTCCGGCGGGGGGCAGTACTTC. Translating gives CASSSGGGQYF.

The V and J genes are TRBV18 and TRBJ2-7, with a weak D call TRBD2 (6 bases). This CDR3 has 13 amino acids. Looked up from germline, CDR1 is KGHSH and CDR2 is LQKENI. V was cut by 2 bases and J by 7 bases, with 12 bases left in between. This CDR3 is CASSPTAGREQYF. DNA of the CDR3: TGTGCCAGCTCACCAACGGCGGGACGGGAGCAGTACTTC.

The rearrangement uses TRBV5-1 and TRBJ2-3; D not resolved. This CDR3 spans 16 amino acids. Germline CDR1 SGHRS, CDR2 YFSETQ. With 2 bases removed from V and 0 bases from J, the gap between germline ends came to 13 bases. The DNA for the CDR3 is TGCGCCAGCAGCTTATATCCTATCACTAGCACAGATACGCAGTATTTT. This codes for CASSLYPITSTDTQYF.

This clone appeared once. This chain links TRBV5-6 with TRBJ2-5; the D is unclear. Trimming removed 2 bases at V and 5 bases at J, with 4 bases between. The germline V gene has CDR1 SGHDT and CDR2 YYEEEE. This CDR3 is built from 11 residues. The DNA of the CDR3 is TGTGCCAGCAGCTTTGGCGAGACCCAGTACTTC. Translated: CASSFGETQYF.

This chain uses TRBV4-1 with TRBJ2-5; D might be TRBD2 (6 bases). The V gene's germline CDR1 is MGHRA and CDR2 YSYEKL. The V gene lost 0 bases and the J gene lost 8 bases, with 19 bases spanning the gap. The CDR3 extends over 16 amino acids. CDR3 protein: CASSQDPTPLGGTQYF. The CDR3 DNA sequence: TGCGCCAGCAGCCAAGATCCGACCCCCTTGGGAGGAACCCAGTACTTC.

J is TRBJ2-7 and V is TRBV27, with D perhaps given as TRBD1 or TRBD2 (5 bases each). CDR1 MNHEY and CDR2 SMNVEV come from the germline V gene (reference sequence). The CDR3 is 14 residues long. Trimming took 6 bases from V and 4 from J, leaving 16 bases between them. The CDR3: CASRATGQIYEQYF. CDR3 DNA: TGTGCCAGCAGGGCGACGGGGCAGATATACGAGCAGTACTTC.

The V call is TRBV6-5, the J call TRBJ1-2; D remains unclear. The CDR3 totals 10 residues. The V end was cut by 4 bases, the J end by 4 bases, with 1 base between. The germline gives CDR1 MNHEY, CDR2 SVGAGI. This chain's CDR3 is CASSFYGYTF. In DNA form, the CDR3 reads TGTGCCAGCAGTTTCTATGGCTACACCTTC.

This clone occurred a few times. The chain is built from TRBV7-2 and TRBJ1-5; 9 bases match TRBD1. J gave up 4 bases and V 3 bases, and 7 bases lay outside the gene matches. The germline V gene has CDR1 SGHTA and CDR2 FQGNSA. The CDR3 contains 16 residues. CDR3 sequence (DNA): TGTGCCAGCAGCTTCGGGACAGGGAGCGAAAATCAGCCCCAGCATTTT. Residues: CASSFGTGSENQPQHF.

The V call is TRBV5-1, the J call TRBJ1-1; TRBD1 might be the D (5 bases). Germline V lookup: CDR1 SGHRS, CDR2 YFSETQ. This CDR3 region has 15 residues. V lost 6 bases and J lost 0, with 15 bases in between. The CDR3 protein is CASTQGSNLNTEAFF. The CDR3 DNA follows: TGCGCCAGCACCCAGGGATCCAACCTGAACACTGAAGCTTTCTTT.

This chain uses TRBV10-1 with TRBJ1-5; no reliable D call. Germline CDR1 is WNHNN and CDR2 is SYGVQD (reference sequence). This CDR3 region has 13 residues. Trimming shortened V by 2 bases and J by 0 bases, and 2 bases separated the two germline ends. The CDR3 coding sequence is TGCGCCAGCAGTGAGAATAGCAATCAGCCCCAGCATTTT. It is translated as CASSENSNQPQHF.

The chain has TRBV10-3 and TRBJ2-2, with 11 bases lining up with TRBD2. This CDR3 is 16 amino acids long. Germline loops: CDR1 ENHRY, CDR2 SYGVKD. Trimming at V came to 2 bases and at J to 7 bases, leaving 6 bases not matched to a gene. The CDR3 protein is CAISERLAGNNGELFF. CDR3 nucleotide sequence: TGTGCCATCAGTGAGAGACTAGCGGGAAATAACGGGGAGCTGTTTTTT.

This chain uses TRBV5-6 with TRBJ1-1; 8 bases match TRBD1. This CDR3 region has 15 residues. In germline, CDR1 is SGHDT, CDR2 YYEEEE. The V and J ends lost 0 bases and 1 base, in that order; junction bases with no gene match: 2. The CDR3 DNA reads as TGTGCCAGCAGCTTGGCCACAGGGGGGAACACTGAAGCTTTCTTT. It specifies CASSLATGGNTEAFF.

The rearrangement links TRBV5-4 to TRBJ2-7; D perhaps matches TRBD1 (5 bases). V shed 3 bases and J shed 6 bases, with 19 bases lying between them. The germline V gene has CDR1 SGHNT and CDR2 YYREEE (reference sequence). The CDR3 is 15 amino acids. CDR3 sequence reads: CASSSLIGPQGEQYF. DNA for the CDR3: TGTGCCAGCAGCTCCCTCATCGGGCCCCAGGGCGAGCAGTACTTC.